Each of the 5 T cell receptor beta chains below was sequenced from the same sample in a study of T cell repertoires in cytomegalovirus infection. Each CDR3 protein gets one entry after TCRdb re-called the reads with MiXCR. The sample carries about 260,000 distinct CDR3 sequences, roughly an eighth recorded once. The sample was PBMCs. The receptors stem from a human donor in good health (CMV status not recorded). Some clones in this sample may be carry-over from other donors' samples.

This chain connects TRBV14 to TRBJ2-3; the match to TRBD2 covers 11 bases. The length of the CDR3 is 16 residues. The V segment lost 0 bases and the J segment 6 bases; nucleotides outside the gene matches: 5. Germline CDR1 and CDR2: SGHDN and FVKESK. The CDR3 DNA sequence: TGTGCCAGCAGCCAAGAAATAGCGGGAGGGCCCGATACGCAGTATTTT. Amino acid sequence: CASSQEIAGGPDTQYF. Complete variable domain (other parts from reference TRBV14 and TRBJ2-3): EAGVTQFPSHSVIEKGQTVTLRCDPISGHDNLYWYRRVMGKEIKFLLHFVKESKQDESGMPNNRFLAERTGGTYSTLKVQPAELEDSGVYFCASSQEIAGGPDTQYFGPGTRLTVL.

This clonotype was picked up a small number of times. The chain carries TRBV4-2 and TRBJ2-1, with 9 bases matching TRBD2. Germline V gene sequence: CDR1 LGHNA, CDR2 YNFKEQ. This CDR3 has 16 amino acids. Trimming at V came to 0 bases and at J to 2 bases, leaving 2 bases not matched to a gene. The CDR3 DNA is TGTGCCAGCAGCCAAGAACTAGCGGGTGCCTACAATGAGCAGTTCTTC. It is translated as CASSQELAGAYNEQFF.

This clonotype was counted ten times or more. V is TRBV6-5 and J is TRBJ2-7, with D perhaps TRBD1 (6 bases). The germline V and J ends were trimmed by 0 bases and 4 bases, with 10 bases remaining between them. From germline, CDR1 is MNHEY and CDR2 SVGAGI. CDR3 length: 14 residues. Here the CDR3 reads CASSYSQGSYEQYF. The CDR3 coding sequence is TGTGCCAGCAGTTACTCCCAGGGGTCGTACGAGCAGTACTTC.

Many counts were recorded for this clonotype. The rearrangement links TRBV7-8 to TRBJ1-1, with 9 bases lining up with TRBD1. V dropped 3 bases and J dropped 5; count of bases not matched to a gene: 4. Per the germline V gene, CDR1 is SGHVS and CDR2 is FQNEAQ. There are 14 residues in the CDR3. CDR3 DNA: TGTGCCAGCAGCTTGGGACAGGGCTGGACTGAAGCTTTCTTT. This encodes CASSLGQGWTEAFF. Full variable domain (rest looked up from reference TRBV7-8 and TRBJ1-1): GAGVSQSPRYKVAKRGQDVALRCDPISGHVSLFWYQQALGQGPEFLTYFQNEAQLDKSGLPSDRFFAERPEGSVSTLKIQRTQQEDSAVYLCASSLGQGWTEAFFGQGTRLTVV.

This clonotype was counted ten times or more. This sequence joins TRBV7-6 and TRBJ1-6; D possibly corresponds to TRBD1 (5 bases). Trimming pared 1 base from V and 8 bases from J, leaving 12 bases between. Germline values: CDR1 SGHVS, CDR2 FNYEAQ. The CDR3 covers 15 residues. This CDR3 is CASSLVGVGDSPLHF. As DNA, the CDR3 is TGTGCCAGCAGCTTAGTAGGGGTTGGGGATTCACCCCTCCACTTT.